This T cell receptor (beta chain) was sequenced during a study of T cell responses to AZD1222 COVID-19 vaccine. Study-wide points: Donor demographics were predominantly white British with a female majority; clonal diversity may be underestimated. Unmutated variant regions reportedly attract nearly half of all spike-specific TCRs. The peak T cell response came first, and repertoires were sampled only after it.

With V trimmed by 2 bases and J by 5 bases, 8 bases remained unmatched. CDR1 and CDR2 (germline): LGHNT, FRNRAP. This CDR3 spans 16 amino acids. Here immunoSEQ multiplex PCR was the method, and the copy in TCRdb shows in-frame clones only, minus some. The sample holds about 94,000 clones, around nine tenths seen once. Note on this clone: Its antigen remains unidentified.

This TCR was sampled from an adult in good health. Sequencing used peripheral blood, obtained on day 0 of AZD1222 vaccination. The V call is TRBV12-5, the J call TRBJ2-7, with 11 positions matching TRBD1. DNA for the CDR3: TGTGCTAGTGGTTTGCCGGACAGGGGGCAAAGACACGAGCAGTACTTC. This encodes CASGLPDRGQRHEQYF.